This T cell receptor beta chain is from a study of post-analysis software for immune sequencing data. The study, taken as a whole, reports: Elevated frequency relative to controls characterized four to six TRBV segments in patients, TRBV5-6, TRBV5-1 and TRBV20-1 among them.

For this clonotype: Its target is not known.

The library was made from cDNA and included unique molecular identifiers. One entry per CDR3 protein results from TCRdb running MiXCR on the PCR reads. This sample yields 800,000 to 950,000 distinct CDR3 sequences, of which about 57% are seen a single time; roughly 4.4% belongs to the top ten. The V gene lost 4 bases and the J gene lost 6 bases, with 7 bases spanning the gap. The germline CDR1 and CDR2 sequences are SNHLY and FYNNEI. CDR3 length: 11 amino acids. The chain carries TRBV2 and TRBJ2-7; D not certain. The TCR sequence derives from a girl aged 10 to 17 with multiple sclerosis. The sequenced material came from blood. The CDR3 protein is CASSVRAEQYF. CDR3 DNA: TGTGCCAGCAGTGTCAGAGCCGAGCAGTACTTC.